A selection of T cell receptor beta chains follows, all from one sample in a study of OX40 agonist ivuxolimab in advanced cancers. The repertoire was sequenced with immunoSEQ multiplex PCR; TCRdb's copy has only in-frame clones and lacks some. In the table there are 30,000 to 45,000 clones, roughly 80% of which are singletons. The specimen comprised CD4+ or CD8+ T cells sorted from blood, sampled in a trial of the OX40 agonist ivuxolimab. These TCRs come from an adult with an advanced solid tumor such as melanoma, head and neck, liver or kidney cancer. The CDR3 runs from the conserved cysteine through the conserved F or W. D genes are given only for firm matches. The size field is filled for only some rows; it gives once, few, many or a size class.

TGCGCCAGCAGCCAAGGGCCGGTACCCAGCTACGAGCAGTACTTC,CASSQGPVPSYEQYF,.,TRBJ2-7,.,TRBV4-1
TGTGCCAGCAGCCTGAGCTGGGGTATTAATGAAAAACTGTTTTTT,CASSLSWGINEKLFF,.,TRBJ1-4,.,TRBV7-6
TGTGCCAGCATCCGCTCCGGGGGGGGATCCTACGAGCAGTACTTC,CASIRSGGGSYEQYF,TRBD2,TRBJ2-7,.,TRBV27
TGTGCCAGCAGCCCGAGGGACTCTAGCTACGAGCAGTACTTC,CASSPRDSSYEQYF,.,TRBJ2-7,.,TRBV9
TGTGCCAGCAGCTTAGGACAGGGGGCATATAGCAATCAGCCCCAGCATTTT,CASSLGQGAYSNQPQHF,TRBD1,TRBJ1-5,few,TRBV7-9
TGTGCTAGCAGCTTAGAGGGGGGCTACGAGCAGTACTTC,CASSLEGGYEQYF,.,TRBJ2-7,medium-sized,TRBV7-7
TGTGCCAGCAGTGAAGGAGCCATTCAATGCTTCTTC,CASSEGAIQCFF,.,TRBJ2-1,.,TRBV6-1
TGTGCCAGCAGTTTAGTCTTAGCGGGAGGGAATGAGCAGTTCTTC,CASSLVLAGGNEQFF,TRBD2,TRBJ2-1,.,TRBV28
TGTGCCAGCAGCGCGGACAGGGCTCAGCCCCAGCATTTT,CASSADRAQPQHF,.,TRBJ1-5,.,TRBV21-1
TGCGCCAGCAAAGCCGGGGACAGAGAGATCGAAGAGACCCAGTACTTC,CASKAGDREIEETQYF,TRBD1,TRBJ2-5,.,TRBV5-1
TGTGCCAGTAGTTTCAACACTGAAGCTTTCTTT,CASSFNTEAFF,.,TRBJ1-1,.,TRBV19
TGTGCCAGCAGCCTAACAGGAGCCGTATACATTCCGTGGGAGACCCAGTACTTC,CASSLTGAVYIPWETQYF,.,TRBJ2-5,.,TRBV7-9
TGTGCCAGCACCCCCGCGGGGGGGCAGTACGAGCAGTACTTC,CASTPAGGQYEQYF,TRBD2,TRBJ2-7,.,TRBV27
TGTGCCAGCAGCTTAGGGACTAGCGGGTCAGCCTACGAGCAGTACTTC,CASSLGTSGSAYEQYF,TRBD2,TRBJ2-7,.,TRBV7-9
TGTGCCAGCAGTTTCAAGGGACTCACAGATACGCAGTATTTT,CASSFKGLTDTQYF,.,TRBJ2-3,.,TRBV27
TGTGCCAGTAGTATGTGGGAGAGGGATACGCAGTATTTT,CASSMWERDTQYF,.,TRBJ2-3,few,TRBV19
TGCGCCAGCAGCCAAGATCGGAACCGGCGGGGCCTCTCCTACGAGCAGTACTTC,CASSQDRNRRGLSYEQYF,.,TRBJ2-7,.,TRBV4-3
TGTGCCAGCAGTTCAGGTCTAACGAACACCGGGGAGCTGTTTTTT,CASSSGLTNTGELFF,.,TRBJ2-2,.,TRBV6-5
TGTGCCAGCAGTGAATATACCGGGGCCAACGTCCTGACTTTC,CASSEYTGANVLTF,.,TRBJ2-6,.,TRBV25-1
TGTGCCAGCAGCTTAAGGACAGGTATCGACGAGCAGTACTTC,CASSLRTGIDEQYF,TRBD1,TRBJ2-7,.,TRBV5-6
TGTGCCAGCAGACCACAGGGTGGGGATGAGCAGTTCTTC,CASRPQGGDEQFF,.,TRBJ2-1,medium-sized,TRBV27
TGCGCCAGCAGCCGAGTAGGGACAGTCTATGGCTACACCTTC,CASSRVGTVYGYTF,TRBD1,TRBJ1-2,.,TRBV4-1
TGTGCCAGCAGTTTCGAGGGACCCAATCAGCCCCAGCATTTT,CASSFEGPNQPQHF,.,TRBJ1-5,once,TRBV28